This passage covers 3 T cell receptor beta chains from one sample sequenced in a study of T cell responses to AZD1222 COVID-19 vaccine (dated by TCRdb to about 2021). Libraries were made using the immunoSEQ multiplex PCR assay. TCRdb carries this immuneACCESS record with in-frame sequences only. Its versions omit some clonotypes, under half of them owing to an unresolved V gene in the studies checked, with the rest unexplained. A total of 140,000 or so clones appear in this sample, approximately 93% of them only once. The ten largest clones take up less than 15% of the sample. The sample's time point label, decoded: sample from adult after SARS-CoV-2 infection, after symptom onset. The source was peripheral blood, collected after recovery from COVID-19. These receptors all stem from an adult who had recovered from COVID-19.

The chain is built from TRBV27 and TRBJ2-3; possible D gene TRBD2, 6 bases. V was clipped by 4 bases and J by 2 bases, with 10 bases between them. CDR3 length: 14 amino acids. Germline CDR1 MNHEY, CDR2 SMNVEV (reference sequence). CDR3 nucleotides: TGTGCCAGCAGTTACCGGGACTCCACAGATACGCAGTATTTT. Encoded protein: CASSYRDSTDTQYF.

The rearrangement links TRBV25-1 to TRBJ2-2, with 9 bases fitting TRBD2. Germline CDR1 and CDR2: MGHDK and SYGVNS. V was pared by 7 bases and J by 7 bases, with 10 bases of the junction left unmatched. The CDR3 sequence is 15 residues long. The CDR3 coding sequence is TGTGCCAGCATCTTTAGCGGGAGAAGAGTCGGGGAGCTGTTTTTT. Residues: CASIFSGRRVGELFF.

The chain links TRBV7-9 to TRBJ2-3; D is uncertain. The V gene's germline CDR1 is SEHNR and CDR2 FQNEAQ (reference sequence). The CDR3 consists of 12 residues. V shed 5 bases and J shed 4 bases, with 7 bases lying between them. The CDR3: CASSPQSDTQYF. CDR3 nucleotide sequence: TGTGCCAGCAGCCCACAATCAGATACGCAGTATTTT.